The 2 T cell receptor beta chains listed next were all sequenced from one sample in a study of blood T cell repertoires in COVID-19. Using immunoSEQ multiplex PCR, the repertoire was profiled, and TCRdb retains in-frame clones only, with some absent. The table lists 200,000 to 250,000 clones, 70% to 90% of them singletons. The specimen was peripheral blood. The receptors stem from a woman aged 45 to 65 with acute or convalescent COVID-19.

The chain is built from TRBV6-6 and TRBJ2-3; the match to TRBD2 covers 11 bases. Losses at the gene ends were 7 bases for V and 2 bases for J; bases not matched to a gene: 8. This CDR3 has 16 residues. CDR1 and CDR2 (germline): MNHNY, SVGAGI (reference sequence). CDR3 sequence (DNA): TGTGCCAGCATCGCAAGACTAGCGGGGTTCACAGATACGCAGTATTTT. It specifies CASIARLAGFTDTQYF.

The chain combines TRBV18 with TRBJ2-7; possibly TRBD1 for D (6 bases). CDR1 and CDR2 (germline): KGHSH, LQKENI. Trimming shortened V by 0 bases and J by 6 bases, and 15 bases separated the two germline ends. The CDR3 spans 15 residues. CDR3 DNA sequence: TGTGCCAGCTCACCACCGATATCAGGGGCGGGCGAGCAGTACTTC. The encoded protein is CASSPPISGAGEQYF.